This T cell receptor beta chain was sequenced during a study of blood T cell repertoires in COVID-19. Whole-study context: Collection of acute and convalescent COVID-19 samples took place in the United States, Italy and Spain.

In the authors' methods: Estimates of nucleated cell counts were drawn from the amplification of reference gene primers. The table came from immunoSEQ multiplex PCR; TCRdb's copy has only in-frame clones and leaves some out. V and J calls plus clone size are reproduced from that table; the DNA served to infer D and trimming. The sample lists about 120,000 clones, 85% to 90% occurring once. The CDR3 is 12 residues long. The V gene's germline CDR1 is MDHEN and CDR2 SYDVKM. V was clipped by 11 bases and J by 0 bases, with 10 bases between them. The clonotype comes from a man between 60 and 70 years old with acute or convalescent COVID-19. The sample was peripheral blood. The rearrangement joins TRBV28 to TRBJ1-1; D not certain. In DNA form, the CDR3 reads TGTGCCTCAAGCAGGATGAACACTGAAGCTTTCTTT. Amino acid sequence: CASSRMNTEAFF. The full variable domain, its missing parts supplied by reference TRBV28 and TRBJ1-1, is DVKVTQSSRYLVKRTGEKVFLECVQDMDHENMFWYRQDPGLGLRLIYFSYDVKMKEKGDIPEGYSVSREKKERFSLILESASTNQTSMYLCASSRMNTEAFFGQGTRLTVV.